These T cell receptor beta chains were read from a single sample in a study of blood T cell repertoires in COVID-19. TCRdb's table, derived via immunoSEQ multiplex PCR, lists solely in-frame clones and lacks some. The table records under 350,000 clones, 90% of them present only once. The sample comprised PBMCs or T cells enriched from blood (not recorded which). Receptors originate from a man aged 60 to 75 who had recovered from COVID-19. Both conserved end residues are part of each CDR3. Each record gives: J gene, clone size, V gene, CDR3 protein. Not every row has a clone size; where given, it reads once, few, many or a size class.

TRBJ1-1 | NA | TRBV6-5 | CASSYFRGSGEAFF
TRBJ1-2 | NA | TRBV10-2 | CASRETGGGGYTF
TRBJ1-1 | NA | TRBV11-2 | CASSLAPQGLNTEAFF
TRBJ1-2 | NA | TRBV6-2/TRBV6-3 | CASSYSIGAEYGYTF
TRBJ2-1 | NA | TRBV4-1 | CASSQAPRTSAYNEQFF
TRBJ1-2 | NA | TRBV7-3 | CASSPSGRGQGYTF
TRBJ2-7 | NA | TRBV2 | CASSDSRSYEQYF
TRBJ2-1 | once | TRBV18 | CASSLGGGPANEQFF
TRBJ2-3 | NA | TRBV5-5 | CASSFLSSSGKTDTQYF
TRBJ2-1 | NA | TRBV24-1 | CATSEGTSGNNEQFF
TRBJ2-1 | NA | TRBV7-3 | CASGGASYNEQFF
TRBJ2-2 | NA | TRBV9 | CASSVDGSSANTGELFF
TRBJ2-2 | few | TRBV11-2 | CASSSGQNRATGELFF
TRBJ2-5 | NA | TRBV6-2/TRBV6-3 | CASSYQAAPNQETQYF
TRBJ1-5 | NA | TRBV19 | CASSILTGGRNQPQHF
TRBJ2-1 | NA | TRBV18 | CASSKYDRGEPNEQFF
TRBJ2-2 | NA | TRBV7-3 | CASSLLRAASGVSGELFF
TRBJ1-5 | many | TRBV5-5 | CASSSGGSGQPQHF
TRBJ2-2 | NA | TRBV24-1 | CATSDQGLGELFF
TRBJ1-1 | NA | TRBV2 | CASSEPPTGKTEAFF
TRBJ2-1 | NA | TRBV20-1 | CSARGHNEQFF
TRBJ2-1 | NA | TRBV4-3 | CASSLHMANEQFF
TRBJ2-3 | once | TRBV5-1 | CASSLAAGLDTDTQYF
TRBJ1-2 | few | TRBV5-1 | CASSIGTGPYGYTF
TRBJ2-7 | NA | TRBV21-1 | CASSRSGTRSQEQYF
TRBJ2-3 | NA | TRBV7-3 | CASSLTFSGGPSTDTQYF
TRBJ1-6 | NA | TRBV18 | CASSPRALPDSPLHF
TRBJ1-6 | once | TRBV6-2/TRBV6-3 | CASSWTGAEAYNSPLHF
TRBJ1-3 | NA | TRBV9 | CASSVPGTQGNTIYF
TRBJ2-7 | NA | TRBV18 | CASSPPFSGRSSYEQYF
TRBJ2-7 | NA | TRBV3-1/TRBV3-2 | CASSQGIPGTGDYEQYF
TRBJ2-5 | NA | TRBV5-1 | CASSEDSVQETQYF
TRBJ1-2 | NA | TRBV9 | CASSVEQNYGYTF
TRBJ1-4 | once | TRBV5-1 | CASSLAWLGGSTNEKLFF
TRBJ1-5 | NA | TRBV4-1 | CASSQGVLRDSPSSGQPQHF
TRBJ2-1 | NA | TRBV30 | CAWSLTRPLYNEQFF
TRBJ1-1 | NA | TRBV4-3 | CASSRDSGTVTEAFF
TRBJ2-2 | NA | TRBV4-1 | CASSQGVTSGELFF
TRBJ1-2 | NA | TRBV30 | CAWSVGTNYGYTF
TRBJ2-2 | NA | TRBV4-1 | CASSRGLAGVTGELFF
TRBJ1-2 | NA | TRBV11-2 | CASSLAPYGYTF
TRBJ1-2 | NA | TRBV4-3 | CASSQGTGANYGYTF
TRBJ2-2 | NA | TRBV7-3 | CASSLTPSGLSTGELFF
TRBJ1-4 | NA | TRBV18 | CASSPIGVATNEKLFF
TRBJ2-1 | NA | TRBV7-8 | CASSRREGAYNEQFF
TRBJ2-7 | NA | TRBV4-2 | CASSQAIRGRGEQYF
TRBJ1-1 | NA | TRBV27 | CASSLQMNTEAFF
TRBJ2-7 | NA | TRBV10-2 | CASGDRGPNSYEQYF
TRBJ2-2 | few | TRBV19 | CASSGLAGESYGTGELFF
TRBJ1-6 | few | TRBV2 | CASRETEIYNSPLHF